Listed below are T cell receptor beta chains from one sample, sequenced in a study of yellow fever vaccine responses in identical twins. TCRdb processed the RT-PCR reads anew with MiXCR; each CDR3 protein has one entry. The repertoire holds roughly 1,200 distinct CDR3 sequences, with about 89% as singletons. Sequenced here: T cells from blood (PBMCs), unsorted or a sorted subset (not recorded which), sampled before or after yellow fever vaccination (not recorded which). The receptors come from a female donor who received the yellow fever vaccine. Both conserved end residues are part of each CDR3. A D gene is named only where the DNA matches it firmly. The size of a clone is reported for some rows only, either as once, few or many, or as a class for expanded clones.

cdr3_nt: TGCGCCAGTGGGACGGGGGCGAACACTGAAGCTTTCTTT
cdr3_aa: CASGTGANTEAFF
d_call: NA
v_call: TRBV4-1
j_call: TRBJ1-1
clone_size: few

cdr3_nt: TGTGCCAGCAGGGTTCATGGGGCGAACACTGAAGCTTTCTTT
cdr3_aa: CASRVHGANTEAFF
d_call: NA
v_call: TRBV11-1
j_call: TRBJ1-1
clone_size: NA

cdr3_nt: TGTGCCAGCTCACCACCGGACTCACCCCTCCACTTT
cdr3_aa: CASSPPDSPLHF
d_call: NA
v_call: TRBV18
j_call: TRBJ1-6
clone_size: NA

cdr3_nt: TGTGCCATCAGTGAGGGGCAGGGGTATTACACTGAAGCTTTCTTT
cdr3_aa: CAISEGQGYYTEAFF
d_call: NA
v_call: TRBV10-3
j_call: TRBJ1-1
clone_size: NA

cdr3_nt: TGTGCCAGCAGCTCCCGTAACACTATTCAGTACTTC
cdr3_aa: CASSSRNTIQYF
d_call: NA
v_call: TRBV5-4
j_call: TRBJ2-4
clone_size: once

cdr3_nt: TGTGCCTGGAGTGGCCGCACTGAAGCTTTCTTT
cdr3_aa: CAWSGRTEAFF
d_call: NA
v_call: TRBV30
j_call: TRBJ1-1
clone_size: NA

cdr3_nt: TGTGCCTGGAATATAGGGGAAAACAATCAGCCCCAGCATTTT
cdr3_aa: CAWNIGENNQPQHF
d_call: NA
v_call: TRBV30
j_call: TRBJ1-5
clone_size: NA

cdr3_nt: TGTGCCAGCAGTCGAGGAAACACTGAAGCTTTCTTT
cdr3_aa: CASSRGNTEAFF
d_call: NA
v_call: TRBV6-1
j_call: TRBJ1-1
clone_size: NA

cdr3_nt: TGTGCCACCAGCAGAGATGGACCTAGCGGGAACTCCTACGAGCAGTACTTC
cdr3_aa: CATSRDGPSGNSYEQYF
d_call: TRBD2
v_call: TRBV15
j_call: TRBJ2-7
clone_size: NA

cdr3_nt: TGTGCCAGCAGCTTAGCGGGAGGCCAGACCTACGAGCAGTACTTC
cdr3_aa: CASSLAGGQTYEQYF
d_call: NA
v_call: TRBV7-2
j_call: TRBJ2-7
clone_size: NA

cdr3_nt: TGTGCCAGCAGCGAACGGGGCCCAGATACGCAGTATTTT
cdr3_aa: CASSERGPDTQYF
d_call: NA
v_call: TRBV3-1
j_call: TRBJ2-3
clone_size: NA

cdr3_nt: TGTGCCAGCAGCAGGACCGCAGGGGAAACTGAAGCTTTCTTT
cdr3_aa: CASSRTAGETEAFF
d_call: NA
v_call: TRBV5-5
j_call: TRBJ1-1
clone_size: NA

cdr3_nt: TGCGCCAGCATCCGCCCCCAGCATTTT
cdr3_aa: CASIRPQHF
d_call: NA
v_call: TRBV23-1
j_call: TRBJ1-5
clone_size: NA

cdr3_nt: TGTGCCAGCAGCTTCGCCTCTGGAGGCACAGATACGCAGTATTTT
cdr3_aa: CASSFASGGTDTQYF
d_call: NA
v_call: TRBV7-2
j_call: TRBJ2-3
clone_size: NA

cdr3_nt: TGTGCCAGCAGCGCGCGGACAGGGTTCTACACAGATACGCAGTATTTT
cdr3_aa: CASSARTGFYTDTQYF
d_call: TRBD1
v_call: TRBV9
j_call: TRBJ2-3
clone_size: NA

cdr3_nt: TGTGCCTGTCACCCAGAGGGCAGGGTCGGTTCACCCCTCCACTTT
cdr3_aa: CACHPEGRVGSPLHF
d_call: NA
v_call: TRBV30
j_call: TRBJ1-6
clone_size: once

cdr3_nt: TGTGCCAGCAGCCAAGATAACGGAAACACCATATATTTT
cdr3_aa: CASSQDNGNTIYF
d_call: NA
v_call: TRBV4-2
j_call: TRBJ1-3
clone_size: NA

cdr3_nt: TGTGCCAGCAGCTTAGAGCAGGGGTCAAATTCACCCCTCCACTTT
cdr3_aa: CASSLEQGSNSPLHF
d_call: NA
v_call: TRBV11-1
j_call: TRBJ1-6
clone_size: NA

cdr3_nt: TGTGCCAGCTCACCAGGGGGAGACTATGGCTACACCTTC
cdr3_aa: CASSPGGDYGYTF
d_call: NA
v_call: TRBV18
j_call: TRBJ1-2
clone_size: NA

cdr3_nt: TGTGCCAGCAGCCCCCGCTGGCGGGACAAACCAACCTACGAGCAGTACTTC
cdr3_aa: CASSPRWRDKPTYEQYF
d_call: NA
v_call: TRBV11-1
j_call: TRBJ2-7
clone_size: NA

cdr3_nt: TGCGCCAGCAGCCAAGTAAGAGGGGGGAACTACGAGCAGTACTTC
cdr3_aa: CASSQVRGGNYEQYF
d_call: NA
v_call: TRBV4-1
j_call: TRBJ2-7
clone_size: NA

cdr3_nt: TGCGCCAGCAGGGCCCTGGACAAGTATAATTCACCCCTCCACTTT
cdr3_aa: CASRALDKYNSPLHF
d_call: NA
v_call: TRBV23-1
j_call: TRBJ1-6
clone_size: few

cdr3_nt: TGCAGCGTGGGACAGGGGTCTGAAAAACTGTTTTTT
cdr3_aa: CSVGQGSEKLFF
d_call: TRBD1
v_call: TRBV29-1
j_call: TRBJ1-4
clone_size: NA

cdr3_nt: TGCAGTGCTAGGGGGGGATCCGGCAATCAGCCCCAGCATTTT
cdr3_aa: CSARGGSGNQPQHF
d_call: NA
v_call: TRBV20-1
j_call: TRBJ1-5
clone_size: NA

cdr3_nt: TGCGCCAGCAGGCCCCACAGGGGCCCCAATAGCAATCAGCCCCAGCATTTT
cdr3_aa: CASRPHRGPNSNQPQHF
d_call: TRBD1
v_call: TRBV10-1
j_call: TRBJ1-5
clone_size: few

cdr3_nt: TGTGCCAGCAGCTTAACCGGGGGCAGCCAAGAGACCCAGTACTTC
cdr3_aa: CASSLTGGSQETQYF
d_call: NA
v_call: TRBV7-6
j_call: TRBJ2-5
clone_size: NA

cdr3_nt: TGTGCCAGCAGCCATGACAGGGCCCGACGCTCCTATGGCTACACCTTC
cdr3_aa: CASSHDRARRSYGYTF
d_call: TRBD1
v_call: TRBV11-2
j_call: TRBJ1-2
clone_size: NA

cdr3_nt: TGTGCCAGCAGTGTTGACGGACTAGTTATAAATGAGCAGTTCTTC
cdr3_aa: CASSVDGLVINEQFF
d_call: TRBD2
v_call: TRBV2
j_call: TRBJ2-1
clone_size: NA

cdr3_nt: TGCGCCAGCAGCTTGGGGCCGGGACAGAACACCGGGGAGCTGTTTTTT
cdr3_aa: CASSLGPGQNTGELFF
d_call: NA
v_call: TRBV5-1
j_call: TRBJ2-2
clone_size: once